The rows below give T cell receptor beta chains drawn from one sample of a study of blood T cell repertoires in COVID-19. Clones were read by immunoSEQ multiplex PCR, and TCRdb kept only the in-frame ones, dropping some. The table records 40,000 or so clones, around 73% of them present only once. Input material: peripheral blood. Source of these receptors: an older woman with acute or convalescent COVID-19. CDR3s include the opening cysteine and the closing phenylalanine or tryptophan.

V,CDR3
TRBV10-3,CAISESRRTEAFF
TRBV27,CASSLRTSFHNEQFF
TRBV23-1,CASSQSVSGWDSPLHF
TRBV5-1,CASSLGSTGKNEKLFF
TRBV28,CASSSGGPTYNEQFF
TRBV28,CASSLTGSRYSPLHF
TRBV11-2,CASSPFATNEKLFF
TRBV25-1,CASSEPQGGSEKLFF
TRBV7-9,CASSLQGAGNTIYF
TRBV5-1,CASSSYGTEKNTGELFF
TRBV5-8,CASSLAIYEQYF
TRBV7-9,CASSLVRGGELFF
TRBV19,CASAYTGDQPQHF
TRBV7-9,CASSFSGRVDTQYF
TRBV7-8,CASSPGLLNTEAFF
TRBV3-1/TRBV3-2,CASSQGGTSGGKDTQYF
TRBV5-8,CASSPGGQGWNSPLHF
TRBV3-1/TRBV3-2,CASSQGEGRYGYTF
TRBV14,CASSWDRLTVGNSPLHF
TRBV11-2,CASSLLAGGFDEQFF